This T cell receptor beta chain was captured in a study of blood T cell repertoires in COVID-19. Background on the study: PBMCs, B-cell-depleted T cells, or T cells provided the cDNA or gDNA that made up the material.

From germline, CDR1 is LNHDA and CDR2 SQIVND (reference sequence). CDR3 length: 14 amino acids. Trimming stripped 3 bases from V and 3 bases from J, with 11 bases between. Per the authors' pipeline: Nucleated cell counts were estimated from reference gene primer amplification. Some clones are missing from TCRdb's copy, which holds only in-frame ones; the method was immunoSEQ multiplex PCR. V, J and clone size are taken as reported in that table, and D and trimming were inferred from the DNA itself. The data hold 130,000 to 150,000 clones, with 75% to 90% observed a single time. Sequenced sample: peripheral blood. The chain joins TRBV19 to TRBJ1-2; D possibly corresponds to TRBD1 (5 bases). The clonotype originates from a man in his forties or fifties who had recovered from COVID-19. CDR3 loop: CASSMAGIDYGYTF. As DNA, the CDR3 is TGTGCCAGTAGTATGGCAGGGATCGACTATGGCTACACCTTC.